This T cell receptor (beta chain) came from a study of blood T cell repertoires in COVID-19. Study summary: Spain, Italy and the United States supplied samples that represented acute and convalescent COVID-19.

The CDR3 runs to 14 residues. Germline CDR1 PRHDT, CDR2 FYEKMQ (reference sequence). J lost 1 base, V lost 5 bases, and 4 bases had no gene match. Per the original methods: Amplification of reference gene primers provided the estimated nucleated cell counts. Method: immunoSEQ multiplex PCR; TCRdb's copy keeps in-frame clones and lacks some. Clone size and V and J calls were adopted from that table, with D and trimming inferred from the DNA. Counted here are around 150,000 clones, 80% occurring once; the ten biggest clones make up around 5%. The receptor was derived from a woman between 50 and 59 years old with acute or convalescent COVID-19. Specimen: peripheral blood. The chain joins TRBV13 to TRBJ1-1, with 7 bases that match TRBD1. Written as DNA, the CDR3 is TGTGCCAGCAGCGAGGGGGCTTGGAACACTGAAGCTTTCTTT. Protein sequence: CASSEGAWNTEAFF.